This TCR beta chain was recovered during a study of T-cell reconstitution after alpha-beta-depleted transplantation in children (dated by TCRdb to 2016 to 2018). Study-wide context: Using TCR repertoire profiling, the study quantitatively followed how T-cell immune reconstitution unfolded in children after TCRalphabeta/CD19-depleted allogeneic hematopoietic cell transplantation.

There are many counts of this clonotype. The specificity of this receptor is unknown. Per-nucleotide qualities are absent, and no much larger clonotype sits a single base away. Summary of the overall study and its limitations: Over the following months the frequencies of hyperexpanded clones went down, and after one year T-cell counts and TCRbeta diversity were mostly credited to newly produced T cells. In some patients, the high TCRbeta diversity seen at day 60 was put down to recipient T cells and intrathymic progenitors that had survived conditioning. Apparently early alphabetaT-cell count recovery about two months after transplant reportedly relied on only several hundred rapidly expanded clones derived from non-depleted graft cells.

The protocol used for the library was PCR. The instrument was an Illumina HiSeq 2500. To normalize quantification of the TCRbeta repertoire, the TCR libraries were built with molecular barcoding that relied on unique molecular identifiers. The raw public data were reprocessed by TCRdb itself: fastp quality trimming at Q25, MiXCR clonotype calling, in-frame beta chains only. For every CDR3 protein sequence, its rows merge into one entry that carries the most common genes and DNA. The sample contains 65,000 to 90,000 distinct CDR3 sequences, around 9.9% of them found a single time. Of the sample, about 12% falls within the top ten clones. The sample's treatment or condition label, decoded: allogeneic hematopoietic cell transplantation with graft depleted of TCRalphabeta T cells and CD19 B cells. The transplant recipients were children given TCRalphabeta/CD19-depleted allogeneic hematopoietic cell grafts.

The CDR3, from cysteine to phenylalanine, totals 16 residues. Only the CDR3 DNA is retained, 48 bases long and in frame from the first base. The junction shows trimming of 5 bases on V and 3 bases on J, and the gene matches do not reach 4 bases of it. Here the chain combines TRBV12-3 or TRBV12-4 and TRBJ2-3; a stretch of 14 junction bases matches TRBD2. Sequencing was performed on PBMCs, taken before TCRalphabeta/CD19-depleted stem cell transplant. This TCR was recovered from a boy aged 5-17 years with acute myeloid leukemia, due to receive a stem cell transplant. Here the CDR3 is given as CASSRGLAGVTDTQYF. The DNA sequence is TGTGCCAGCAGTAGGGGACTAGCGGGAGTTACAGATACGCAGTATTTT.